Below are 5 T cell receptor beta chains sequenced from a single sample in a study of blood T cell repertoires in COVID-19 (TCRdb year 2020). Library prep was done by the immunoSEQ multiplex PCR assay. TCRdb re-hosts the immuneACCESS table, in-frame sequences only. Its copies lack some clones; in the studies checked, an unresolved V gene accounts for under half of them, and the cause for the rest is not known. This sample gives roughly 87,000 clones in total; 70% to 85% of them show up just once. 2.5% to 3.5% of the sample rests with the top ten. The specimen was peripheral blood. All receptors come from a woman older than 75 with COVID-19, enrolled during active disease.

The CDR3 region has the DNA TGTGCCAGCAGCTCCCCTCAGGGGGCGCAGAATTCACCCCTCCACTTT. It codes for CASSSPQGAQNSPLHF. The chain recombines TRBV7-9 with TRBJ1-6; TRBD1 agrees at 8 bases. V gave up 4 bases and J gave up 7 bases; unmatched junction bases: 9. This CDR3 spans 16 amino acids. Germline V lookup: CDR1 SEHNR, CDR2 FQNEAQ (reference sequence).

V and J are TRBV10-3 and TRBJ1-5; TRBD1 agrees at 8 bases. After removal of 3 bases from V and 6 bases from J, the junction contained 4 bases not matched to a gene. Germline CDR1 ENHRY, CDR2 SYGVKD. The CDR3 totals 14 residues. The CDR3 region has the DNA TGTGCCATCAGTGAACAGGGGGGCAGTCAGCCCCAGCATTTT. It codes for CAISEQGGSQPQHF.

CDR3 protein: CASSKQGYEQYF. The CDR3 DNA follows: TGTGCCAGCAGTAAACAGGGCTACGAGCAGTACTTC. The rearrangement uses TRBV6-5 and TRBJ2-7, with D perhaps TRBD1 (6 bases). This CDR3 spans 12 amino acids. With 5 bases removed from V and 3 bases from J, the gap between germline ends came to 8 bases. In germline, CDR1 is MNHEY, CDR2 SVGAGI.

This rearrangement joins TRBV12-3 or TRBV12-4 to TRBJ1-1, with D unresolved. The V end lost 0 bases, the J end lost 8 bases, and 10 bases lay between the germline ends. This CDR3 has 13 amino acids. The CDR3 loop is CASSLANRQEAFF. CDR3 bases: TGTGCCAGCAGTTTAGCTAACAGACAAGAAGCTTTCTTT.

This chain joins TRBV30 and TRBJ1-5, with a tentative D call TRBD1 (6 bases). CDR1 and CDR2 from the germline V gene are GTSNPN and SVGIG (reference sequence). The V gene lost 5 bases and the J gene lost 8 bases, with 13 bases spanning the gap. This CDR3 contains 12 residues. CDR3 DNA: TGTGCCTGGGATACAGGGCCTGAGCCCCAGCATTTT. Translating it yields CAWDTGPEPQHF.